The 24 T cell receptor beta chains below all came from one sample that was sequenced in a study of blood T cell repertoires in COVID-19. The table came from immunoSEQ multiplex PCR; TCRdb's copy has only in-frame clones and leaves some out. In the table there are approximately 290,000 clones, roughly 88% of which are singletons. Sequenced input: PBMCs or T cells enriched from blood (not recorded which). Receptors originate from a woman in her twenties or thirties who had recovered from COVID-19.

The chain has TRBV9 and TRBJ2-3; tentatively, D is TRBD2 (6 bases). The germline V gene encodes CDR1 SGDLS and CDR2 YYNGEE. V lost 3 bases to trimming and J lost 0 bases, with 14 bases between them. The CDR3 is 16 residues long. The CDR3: CASSAPLGLSTDTQYF. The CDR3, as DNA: TGTGCCAGCAGCGCCCCACTGGGACTGAGCACAGATACGCAGTATTTT.

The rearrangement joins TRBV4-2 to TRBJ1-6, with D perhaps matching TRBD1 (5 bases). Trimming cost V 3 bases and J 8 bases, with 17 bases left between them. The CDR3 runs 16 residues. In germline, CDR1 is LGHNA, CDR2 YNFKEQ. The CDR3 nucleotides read TGTGCCAGCAGCCAGGCCATATCGGGGGGATATTCACCCCTCCACTTT. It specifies CASSQAISGGYSPLHF.

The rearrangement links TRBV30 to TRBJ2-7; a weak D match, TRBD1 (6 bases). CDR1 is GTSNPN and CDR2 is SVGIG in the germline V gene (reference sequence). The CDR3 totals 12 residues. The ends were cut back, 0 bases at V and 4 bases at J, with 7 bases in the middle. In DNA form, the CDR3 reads TGTGCCTGGAGTGTACAGGGATACGAGCAGTACTTC. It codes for CAWSVQGYEQYF.

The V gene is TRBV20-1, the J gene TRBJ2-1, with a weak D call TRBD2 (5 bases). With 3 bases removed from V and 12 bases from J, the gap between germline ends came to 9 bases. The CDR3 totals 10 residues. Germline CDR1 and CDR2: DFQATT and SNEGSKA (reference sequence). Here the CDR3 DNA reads TGCAGTGCTAGCGGGAAGGGGCAGTTCTTC. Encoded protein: CSASGKGQFF.

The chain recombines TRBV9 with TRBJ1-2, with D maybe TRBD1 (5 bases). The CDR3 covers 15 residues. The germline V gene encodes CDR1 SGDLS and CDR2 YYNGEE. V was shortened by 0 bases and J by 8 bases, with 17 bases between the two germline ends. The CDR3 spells CASSVEGGAIGGYTF. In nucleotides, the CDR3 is TGTGCCAGCAGCGTAGAGGGTGGGGCCATTGGGGGCTACACCTTC.

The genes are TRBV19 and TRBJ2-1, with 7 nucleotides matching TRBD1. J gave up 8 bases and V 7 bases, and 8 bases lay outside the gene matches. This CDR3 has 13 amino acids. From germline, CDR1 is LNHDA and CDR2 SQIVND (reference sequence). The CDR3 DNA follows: TGTGCCAGTAACAGGGGTAGCAGGGATGAGCAGTTCTTC. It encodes CASNRGSRDEQFF.

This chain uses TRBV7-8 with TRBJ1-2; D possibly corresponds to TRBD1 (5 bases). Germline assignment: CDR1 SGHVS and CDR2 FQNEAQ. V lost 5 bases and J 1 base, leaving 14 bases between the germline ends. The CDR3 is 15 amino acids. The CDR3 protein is CASSLLAGINYGYTF. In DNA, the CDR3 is TGTGCCAGCAGCCTCCTGGCAGGGATTAACTATGGCTACACCTTC.

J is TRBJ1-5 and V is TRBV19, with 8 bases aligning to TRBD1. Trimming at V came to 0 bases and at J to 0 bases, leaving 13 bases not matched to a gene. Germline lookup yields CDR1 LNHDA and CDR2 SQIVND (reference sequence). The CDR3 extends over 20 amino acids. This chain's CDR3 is CASSIDSWIGTGISNQPQHF. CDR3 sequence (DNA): TGTGCCAGTAGTATAGATTCGTGGATAGGGACAGGAATTAGCAATCAGCCCCAGCATTTT. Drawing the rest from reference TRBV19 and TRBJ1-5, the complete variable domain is DGGITQSPKYLFRKEGQNVTLSCEQNLNHDAMYWYRQDPGQGLRLIYYSQIVNDFQKGDIAEGYSVSREKKESFPLTVTSAQKNPTAFYLCASSIDSWIGTGISNQPQHFGDGTRLSIL.

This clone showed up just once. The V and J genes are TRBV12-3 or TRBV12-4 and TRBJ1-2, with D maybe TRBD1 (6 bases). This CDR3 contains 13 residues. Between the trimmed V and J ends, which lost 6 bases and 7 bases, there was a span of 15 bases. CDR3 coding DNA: TGTGCCAGCAGACATGACAGGTTAGCTGGCTACACCTTC. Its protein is CASRHDRLAGYTF.

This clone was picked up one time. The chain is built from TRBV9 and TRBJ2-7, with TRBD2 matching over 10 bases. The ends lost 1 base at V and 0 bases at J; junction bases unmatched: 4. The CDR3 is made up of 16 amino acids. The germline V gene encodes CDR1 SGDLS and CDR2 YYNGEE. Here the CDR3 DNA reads TGTGCCAGCAGCGTAAAAGCGGGAGGGCCCTCCTACGAGCAGTACTTC. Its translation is CASSVKAGGPSYEQYF.

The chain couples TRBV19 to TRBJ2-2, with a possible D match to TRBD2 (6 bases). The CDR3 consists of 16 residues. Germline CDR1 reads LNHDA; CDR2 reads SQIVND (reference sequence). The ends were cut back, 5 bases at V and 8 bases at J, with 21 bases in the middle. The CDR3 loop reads CASSQTGEGSSGELFF. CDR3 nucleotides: TGTGCCAGTAGTCAAACGGGAGAAGGCTCGTCTGGGGAGCTGTTTTTT.

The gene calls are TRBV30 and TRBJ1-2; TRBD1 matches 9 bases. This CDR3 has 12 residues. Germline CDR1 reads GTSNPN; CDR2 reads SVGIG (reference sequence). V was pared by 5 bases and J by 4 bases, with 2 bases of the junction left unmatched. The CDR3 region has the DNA TGTGCCTGGGGGACAGGGTTCTATGGCTACACCTTC. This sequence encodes CAWGTGFYGYTF. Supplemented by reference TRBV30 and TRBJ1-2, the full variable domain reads SQTIHQWPATLVQPVGSPLSLECTVEGTSNPNLYWYRQAAGRGLQLLFYSVGIGQISSEVPQNLSASRPQDRQFILSSKKLLLSDSGFYLCAWGTGFYGYTFGSGTRLTVV.

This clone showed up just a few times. Here the CDR3 reads CASSTDRALISNQPQHF. The CDR3 DNA follows: TGTGCCAGCAGTACGGACAGGGCGCTGATTAGCAATCAGCCCCAGCATTTT. The rearrangement uses TRBV28 and TRBJ1-5; TRBD1 agrees at 8 bases. V dropped 5 bases and J dropped 0; count of bases not matched to a gene: 9. The CDR3 totals 17 residues. Germline V lookup: CDR1 MDHEN, CDR2 SYDVKM.

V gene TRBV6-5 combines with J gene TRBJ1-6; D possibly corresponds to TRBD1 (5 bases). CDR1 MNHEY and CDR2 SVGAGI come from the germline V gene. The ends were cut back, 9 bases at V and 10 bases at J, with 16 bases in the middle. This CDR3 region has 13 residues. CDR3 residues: CASGGWEDSPLHF. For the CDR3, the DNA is TGTGCCAGTGGGGGTTGGGAGGACTCACCCCTCCACTTT.

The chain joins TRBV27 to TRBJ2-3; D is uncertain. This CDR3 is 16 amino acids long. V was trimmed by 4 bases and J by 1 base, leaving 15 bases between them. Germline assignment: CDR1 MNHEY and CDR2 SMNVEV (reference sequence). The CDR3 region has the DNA TGTGCCAGCAGTTCATACGACAATTACGGCACAGATACGCAGTATTTT. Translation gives CASSSYDNYGTDTQYF.

CDR3 amino acids: CASSQSPFWATGEAYNEQFF. DNA of the CDR3: TGTGCCAGCAGCCAAAGTCCTTTTTGGGCCACAGGGGAGGCGTACAATGAGCAGTTCTTC. This rearrangement joins TRBV28 to TRBJ2-1, with D maybe TRBD1 (7 bases). The CDR3 has 20 residues. The germline V gene encodes CDR1 MDHEN and CDR2 SYDVKM. Trimming cost V 6 bases and J 4 bases, with 31 bases left between them. Variable domain in full (rest from reference TRBV28 and TRBJ2-1): DVKVTQSSRYLVKRTGEKVFLECVQDMDHENMFWYRQDPGLGLRLIYFSYDVKMKEKGDIPEGYSVSREKKERFSLILESASTNQTSMYLCASSQSPFWATGEAYNEQFFGPGTRLTVL.

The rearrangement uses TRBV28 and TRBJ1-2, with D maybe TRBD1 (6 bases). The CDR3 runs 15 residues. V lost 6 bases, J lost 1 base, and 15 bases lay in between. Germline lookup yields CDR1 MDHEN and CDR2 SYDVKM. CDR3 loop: CASSTDRHINYGYTF. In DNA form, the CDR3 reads TGTGCCAGCAGCACCGACAGGCATATTAACTATGGCTACACCTTC.

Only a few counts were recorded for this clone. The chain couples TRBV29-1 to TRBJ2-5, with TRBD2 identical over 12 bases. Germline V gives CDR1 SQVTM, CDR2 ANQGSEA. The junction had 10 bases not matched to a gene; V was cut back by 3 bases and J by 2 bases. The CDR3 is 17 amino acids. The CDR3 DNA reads TGCAGCGTTGACGTGCCTAGACTAGCGGGGGTACAAGAGACCCAGTACTTC. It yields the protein CSVDVPRLAGVQETQYF.

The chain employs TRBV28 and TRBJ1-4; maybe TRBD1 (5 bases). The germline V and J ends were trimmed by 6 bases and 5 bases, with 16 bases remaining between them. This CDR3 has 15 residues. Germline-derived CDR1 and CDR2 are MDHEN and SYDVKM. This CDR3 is CASSPSGRGNEKLFF. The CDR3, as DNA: TGTGCCAGCAGCCCATCCGGCCGGGGGAATGAAAAACTGTTTTTT.

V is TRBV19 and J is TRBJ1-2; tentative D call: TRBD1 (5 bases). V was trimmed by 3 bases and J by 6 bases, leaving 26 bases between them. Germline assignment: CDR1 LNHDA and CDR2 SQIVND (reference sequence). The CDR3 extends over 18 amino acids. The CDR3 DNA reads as TGTGCCAGTAGTATGGTTTTAATGACGCAGGGCCGACAGAATGGCTACACCTTC. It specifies CASSMVLMTQGRQNGYTF.

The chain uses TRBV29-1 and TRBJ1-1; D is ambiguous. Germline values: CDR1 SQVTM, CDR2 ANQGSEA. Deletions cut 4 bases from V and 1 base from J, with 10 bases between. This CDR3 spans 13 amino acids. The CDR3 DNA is TGCAGCGTTGGGTCAGTCAGGAACACTGAAGCTTTCTTT. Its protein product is CSVGSVRNTEAFF.

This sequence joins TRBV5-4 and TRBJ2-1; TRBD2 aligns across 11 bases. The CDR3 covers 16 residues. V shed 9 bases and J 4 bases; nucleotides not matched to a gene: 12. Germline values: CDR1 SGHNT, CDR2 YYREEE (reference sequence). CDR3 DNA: TGTGCCACCTCTAATCCCATAGCGGGAGGGTACAATGAGCAGTTCTTC. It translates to CATSNPIAGGYNEQFF.

The CDR3 loop reads CASSLGADRVDQPQHF. The CDR3 bases are TGTGCCAGCAGCTTGGGGGCGGACAGGGTGGATCAGCCCCAGCATTTT. The chain has TRBV5-8 and TRBJ1-5, with 8 bases identical to TRBD1. The V segment lost 0 bases and the J segment 5 bases; nucleotides outside the gene matches: 7. Germline CDR1 and CDR2: SGHTS and YDEGEE. This CDR3 region has 16 residues.

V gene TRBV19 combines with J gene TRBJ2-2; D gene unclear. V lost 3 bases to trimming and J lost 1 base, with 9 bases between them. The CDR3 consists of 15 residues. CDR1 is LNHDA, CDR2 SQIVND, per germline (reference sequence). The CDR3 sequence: CASSIRVGNTGELFF. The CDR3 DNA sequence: TGTGCCAGTAGTATCCGGGTAGGGAACACCGGGGAGCTGTTTTTT.